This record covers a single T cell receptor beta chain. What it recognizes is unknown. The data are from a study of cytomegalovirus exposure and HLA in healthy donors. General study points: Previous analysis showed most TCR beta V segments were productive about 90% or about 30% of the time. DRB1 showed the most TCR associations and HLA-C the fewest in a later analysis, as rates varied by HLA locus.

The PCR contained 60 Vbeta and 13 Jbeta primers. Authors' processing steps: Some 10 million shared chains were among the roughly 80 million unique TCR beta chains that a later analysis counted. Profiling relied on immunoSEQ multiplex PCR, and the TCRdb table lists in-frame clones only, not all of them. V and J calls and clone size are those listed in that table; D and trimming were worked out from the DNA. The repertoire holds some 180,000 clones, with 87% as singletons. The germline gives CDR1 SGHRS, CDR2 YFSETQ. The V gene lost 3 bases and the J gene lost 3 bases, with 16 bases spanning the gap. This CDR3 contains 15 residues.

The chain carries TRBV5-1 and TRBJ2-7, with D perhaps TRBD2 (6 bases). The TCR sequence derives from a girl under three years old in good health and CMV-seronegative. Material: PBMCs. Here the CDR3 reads CASSYLVKGLYEQYF. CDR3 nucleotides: TGCGCCAGCAGCTATTTGGTCAAGGGACTCTACGAGCAGTACTTC.